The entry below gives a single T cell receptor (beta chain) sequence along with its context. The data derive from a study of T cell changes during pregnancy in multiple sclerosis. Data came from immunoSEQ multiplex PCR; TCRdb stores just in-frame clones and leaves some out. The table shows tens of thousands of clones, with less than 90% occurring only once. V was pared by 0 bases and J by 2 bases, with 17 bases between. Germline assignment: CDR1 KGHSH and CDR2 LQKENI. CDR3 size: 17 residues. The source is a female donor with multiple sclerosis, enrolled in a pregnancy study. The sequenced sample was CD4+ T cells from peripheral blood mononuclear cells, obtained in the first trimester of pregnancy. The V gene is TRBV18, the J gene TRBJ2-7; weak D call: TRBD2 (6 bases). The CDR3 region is CASSPPSGPRAPYEQYF. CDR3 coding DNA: TGTGCCAGCTCACCACCGAGCGGGCCAAGGGCCCCCTACGAGCAGTACTTC.